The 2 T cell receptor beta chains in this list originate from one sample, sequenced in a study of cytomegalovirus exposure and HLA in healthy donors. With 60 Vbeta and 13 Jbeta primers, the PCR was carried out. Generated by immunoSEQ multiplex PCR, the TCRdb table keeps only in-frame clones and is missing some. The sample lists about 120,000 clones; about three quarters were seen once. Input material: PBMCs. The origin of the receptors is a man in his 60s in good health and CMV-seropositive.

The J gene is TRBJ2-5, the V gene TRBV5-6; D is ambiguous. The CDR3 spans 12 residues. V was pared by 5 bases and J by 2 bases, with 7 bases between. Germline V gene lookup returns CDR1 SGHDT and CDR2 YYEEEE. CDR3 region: CASSFNQETQYF. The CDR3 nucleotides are TGTGCCAGCAGTTTTAATCAAGAGACCCAGTACTTC.

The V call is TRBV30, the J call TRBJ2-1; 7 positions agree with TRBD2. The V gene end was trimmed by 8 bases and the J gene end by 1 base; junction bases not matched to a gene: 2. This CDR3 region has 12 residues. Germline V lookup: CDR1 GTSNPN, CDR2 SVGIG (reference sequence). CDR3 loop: CAGGGSYNEQFF. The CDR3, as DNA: TGTGCCGGGGGGGGTTCCTACAATGAGCAGTTCTTC.